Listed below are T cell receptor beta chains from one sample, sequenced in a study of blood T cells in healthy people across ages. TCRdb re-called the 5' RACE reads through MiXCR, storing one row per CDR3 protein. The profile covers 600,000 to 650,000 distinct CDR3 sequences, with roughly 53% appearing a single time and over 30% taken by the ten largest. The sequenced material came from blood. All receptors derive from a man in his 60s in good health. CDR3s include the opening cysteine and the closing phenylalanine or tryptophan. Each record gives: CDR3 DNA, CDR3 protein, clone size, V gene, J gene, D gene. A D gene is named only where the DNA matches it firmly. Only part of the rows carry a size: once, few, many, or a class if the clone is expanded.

DNA: TGTGCCAGCAGCTTCTCAGGTTACAATGAGCAGTTCTTC; CDR3: CASSFSGYNEQFF; size: -; V: TRBV5-6; J: TRBJ2-1; D: -
DNA: TGCAGTGCTAGTCAGGGGGCGCGGGACTATGGCTACACCTTC; CDR3: CSASQGARDYGYTF; size: few; V: TRBV20-1; J: TRBJ1-2; D: TRBD1
DNA: TGCGCCAGCAGCCAAGCAAACCGGGCAACCCACCAAGAGACCCAGTACTTC; CDR3: CASSQANRATHQETQYF; size: -; V: TRBV4-1; J: TRBJ2-5; D: -
DNA: TGTGCCAGCACCCTACGGACACAAACAGATACGCAGTATTTT; CDR3: CASTLRTQTDTQYF; size: -; V: TRBV6-2/TRBV6-3; J: TRBJ2-3; D: -
DNA: TGTGCCAGCGAACAGATGAACACTGGAGCTTTCTTT; CDR3: CASEQMNTGAFF; size: -; V: TRBV12-3/TRBV12-4; J: TRBJ1-1; D: -
DNA: TGTGCCATCAGTGAGTCAGGGGGGGCGTATAATGAGCAGTTCTTC; CDR3: CAISESGGAYNEQFF; size: -; V: TRBV10-3; J: TRBJ2-1; D: -
DNA: TGTGCCAGCAGTGAAGTGCGGGGTTCCTACGAGACCCAGTACTTC; CDR3: CASSEVRGSYETQYF; size: -; V: TRBV2; J: TRBJ2-5; D: -
DNA: TGCGCCAGCAGCTTCCGGCCCCAGCGGGGGAGAGGTGGCTACACCTTC; CDR3: CASSFRPQRGRGGYTF; size: few; V: TRBV5-1; J: TRBJ1-2; D: -
DNA: TGTGCCAGCAGCTTAGATGGGACAGGGACCTACAATGAGCAGTTCTTC; CDR3: CASSLDGTGTYNEQFF; size: -; V: TRBV7-9; J: TRBJ2-1; D: TRBD1
DNA: TGTGCCAGCAGTTTAGGTGCAGGGGGCACCAAAAACATTCAGTACTTC; CDR3: CASSLGAGGTKNIQYF; size: -; V: TRBV28; J: TRBJ2-4; D: TRBD1
DNA: TGTGCCAGCAGTTTACAGGACAGGGTTGGGGGCTACACCTTC; CDR3: CASSLQDRVGGYTF; size: few; V: TRBV28; J: TRBJ1-2; D: TRBD1
DNA: TGCACCAGCAGCCAAGAAGTGGGGCGAAACATTCAGTACTTC; CDR3: CTSSQEVGRNIQYF; size: -; V: TRBV4-1; J: TRBJ2-4; D: -
DNA: TGTGCCATCAGTGAGCCACAATGGACTAGCCGCGATGAGCAGTTCTTC; CDR3: CAISEPQWTSRDEQFF; size: few; V: TRBV10-3; J: TRBJ2-1; D: TRBD2
DNA: TGCAGTGCTAGAGATCAGACACAGGGGTTCGGAGAGCAGTACTTC; CDR3: CSARDQTQGFGEQYF; size: -; V: TRBV20-1; J: TRBJ2-7; D: TRBD1